What follows is one TCR beta chain and its context. The target antigen is unknown. Sequenced by immunoSEQ multiplex PCR; TCRdb stores in-frame clones only, minus some. Among around 30,000 clones listed, around 90% were seen once. Blood sampling took place at baseline, cycle 4 day 1, and cycle 7 day 1. These data belong to a study of OX40 agonist ivuxolimab in advanced cancers. Study-wide background: Every 2 weeks, patients got intravenous ivuxolimab at one of six dose levels (0.01-10 mg/kg).

Trimming at V came to 2 bases and at J to 4 bases, leaving 4 bases not matched to a gene. The germline CDR1 and CDR2 sequences are SGHTA and FQGNSA. This CDR3 is built from 15 residues. Study-level results: Low levels of normalized T-cell clonal expansion also appeared in some nonresponders. Blood T cells, both CD4+ and CD8+, expanded clonally by week 6 at 0.1 to 3.0 mg/kg.

This receptor was obtained from an adult with an advanced solid tumor such as melanoma, head and neck, liver or kidney cancer. This material consisted of CD4+ or CD8+ T cells sorted from blood, taken in a trial of the OX40 agonist ivuxolimab. V gene TRBV7-2 combines with J gene TRBJ2-1; 8 bases match TRBD2. The CDR3 loop is CASSLQAGDYNEQFF. The CDR3 DNA follows: TGTGCCAGCAGCTTACAAGCGGGGGATTACAATGAGCAGTTCTTC.